This passage covers 27 T cell receptor beta chains from one sample sequenced in a study of blood T cell repertoires in COVID-19. TCRdb's copy holds only in-frame clones and misses some; the assay was immunoSEQ multiplex PCR. The sample consists of around 150,000 clones, around 90% of them appearing once. The sample consisted of peripheral blood. These receptors were obtained from a man aged 60-69 years with active or convalescent COVID-19.

The chain uses TRBV10-3 and TRBJ1-1; 7 bases match TRBD1. J gave up 3 bases and V 6 bases, and 1 base lay outside the gene matches. The CDR3 contains 12 residues. Germline V CDR1 and CDR2: ENHRY, SYGVKD. CDR3 protein: CAIRQGDTEAFF. The CDR3 DNA is TGTGCCATCAGGCAGGGGGACACTGAAGCTTTCTTT.

The chain is built from TRBV5-1 and TRBJ1-2, with 12 positions matching TRBD1. V shed 1 base, J shed 6 bases, and the junction held 7 bases outside the gene matches. This CDR3 comprises 16 residues. Germline CDR1 reads SGHRS; CDR2 reads YFSETQ. In DNA form, the CDR3 reads TGCGCCAGCAGCTTGACCGGGACAGGGGGCGGTGATGGCTACACCTTC. This codes for CASSLTGTGGGDGYTF. The full variable domain, its missing parts supplied by reference TRBV5-1 and TRBJ1-2, is KAGVTQTPRYLIKTRGQQVTLSCSPISGHRSVSWYQQTPGQGLQFLFEYFSETQRNKGNFPGRFSGRQFSNSRSEMNVSTLELGDSALYLCASSLTGTGGGDGYTFGSGTRLTVV.

The chain combines TRBV29-1 with TRBJ1-2; 7 bases match TRBD1. Germline V gene data show CDR1 as SQVTM and CDR2 as ANQGSEA. The CDR3 covers 16 residues. Trimming removed 4 bases from V and 2 bases from J; junction bases left unmatched: 13. CDR3 nucleotide sequence: TGCAGCGTTGGAAGGACCGGGACAGCCGCCAACTATGGCTACACCTTC. It specifies CSVGRTGTAANYGYTF.

Concerning this clone: A read error may produce the germline difference seen at one junction end. The chain uses TRBV2 and TRBJ2-7; 12 bases align to TRBD1. This CDR3 contains 14 residues. Germline assignment: CDR1 SNHLY and CDR2 FYNNEI. CDR3 sequence: CASSEPGQGAQEDF. The CDR3 DNA sequence: TGTGCCAGCAGTGAGCCGGGACAGGGGGCCCAGGAGGACTTC.

The rearrangement uses TRBV5-1 and TRBJ2-1; 9 nucleotides align to TRBD2. The germline CDR1 and CDR2 sequences are SGHRS and YFSETQ. V lost 0 bases, J lost 7 bases, and 8 bases stayed unmatched. This CDR3 is 16 amino acids long. CDR3 DNA: TGCGCCAGCAGCTTGGATGCGGGGGGGGTTTGGAATGAGCAGTTCTTC. Its translation is CASSLDAGGVWNEQFF.

This clone was observed once. The chain carries TRBV30 and TRBJ2-4; possible D gene TRBD2, 6 bases. The germline V gene encodes CDR1 GTSNPN and CDR2 SVGIG (reference sequence). Trimming stripped 2 bases from V and 7 bases from J, with 18 bases between. The CDR3 sequence is 15 residues long. The CDR3 is CAWSIGADGGNIQYF. The CDR3 coding sequence is TGTGCCTGGAGTATAGGAGCCGACGGGGGTAACATTCAGTACTTC.

The V and J genes are TRBV4-2 and TRBJ2-7, with TRBD1 identical over 8 bases. Germline loops: CDR1 LGHNA, CDR2 YNFKEQ. The CDR3 length is 16 residues. After removal of 3 bases from V and 3 bases from J, the junction contained 10 bases not matched to a gene. The CDR3: CASSQGGQGQDYEQYF. The DNA of the CDR3 is TGTGCCAGCAGCCAGGGCGGACAGGGCCAAGACTACGAGCAGTACTTC.

The chain couples TRBV5-1 to TRBJ2-5; D call uncertain. Deletions cut 4 bases from V and 3 bases from J, with 16 bases between. The CDR3 is made up of 15 amino acids. The germline gives CDR1 SGHRS, CDR2 YFSETQ. In DNA form, the CDR3 reads TGCGCCAGCAGCCAGCTGGGCAGCACCAAAGAGACCCAGTACTTC. It is translated as CASSQLGSTKETQYF.

This sequence joins TRBV7-9 and TRBJ1-1; a weak D match, TRBD1 (6 bases). In germline, CDR1 is SEHNR, CDR2 FQNEAQ (reference sequence). Trimming removed 2 bases at V and 6 bases at J, with 13 bases between. This CDR3 has 14 residues. Here the CDR3 DNA reads TGTGCCAGCAGCTTACCCTTCGACAGGCCTGAAGCTTTCTTT. Translated: CASSLPFDRPEAFF.

The gene calls are TRBV6-5 and TRBJ2-1, with TRBD2 matching over 7 bases. Germline CDR1 MNHEY, CDR2 SVGAGI. The CDR3 extends over 14 amino acids. V shed 8 bases and J 9 bases; nucleotides not matched to a gene: 13. The CDR3 spells CASVKVGRAIEQFF. The CDR3, as DNA: TGTGCCAGCGTTAAGGTGGGGAGGGCCATTGAGCAGTTCTTC.

This chain connects TRBV11-2 to TRBJ2-6; D remains ambiguous. The CDR3 runs to 18 residues. CDR1 and CDR2 from the germline V gene are SGHAT and FQNNGV. V lost 5 bases to trimming and J lost 0 bases, with 17 bases between them. The CDR3 nucleotides are TGTGCCAGCAGCCTTCTTTTGTACTATGGCTCTGGGGCCAACGTCCTGACTTTC. It encodes CASSLLLYYGSGANVLTF.

The chain couples TRBV12-3 or TRBV12-4 to TRBJ2-2, with D perhaps matching TRBD1 (5 bases). Trimming removed 7 bases from V and 2 bases from J, with 8 bases in between. The CDR3 runs to 13 residues. The CDR3 sequence is CASKGVNTGELFF. CDR3 nucleotides: TGTGCCAGCAAAGGGGTTAACACCGGGGAGCTGTTTTTT.

V is TRBV6-5 and J is TRBJ1-2; D ambiguous. Trimming cost V 0 bases and J 2 bases, with 10 bases left between them. This CDR3 comprises 15 residues. Germline lookup yields CDR1 MNHEY and CDR2 SVGAGI. As DNA, the CDR3 is TGTGCCAGCAGTTACTCGGCAGGCCAAAACTATGGCTACACCTTC. Its translation: CASSYSAGQNYGYTF.

The CDR3 here is CASSLVQNTDTQYF. CDR3 DNA: TGTGCCAGCAGCTTAGTGCAGAACACAGATACGCAGTATTTT. This sequence joins TRBV7-9 and TRBJ2-3; D unclear. Germline V gene sequence: CDR1 SEHNR, CDR2 FQNEAQ (reference sequence). The V end was cut by 1 base, the J end by 2 bases, with 7 bases between. The CDR3 has 14 amino acids. Based on the CDR3 plus reference TRBV7-9 and TRBJ2-3, the full variable domain is DTGVSQNPRHKITKRGQNVTFRCDPISEHNRLYWYRQTLGQGPEFLTYFQNEAQLEKSRLLSDRFSAERPKGSFSTLEIQRTEQGDSAMYLCASSLVQNTDTQYFGPGTRLTVL.

This sequence joins TRBV14 and TRBJ1-2, with D maybe TRBD1 (5 bases). The V gene's germline CDR1 is SGHDN and CDR2 FVKESK. The CDR3 sequence is 14 residues long. V lost 4 bases, J lost 2 bases, and 11 bases lay in between. CDR3 residues: CASSRQQVNYGYTF. The CDR3 nucleotides are TGTGCCAGCAGCCGACAACAGGTGAACTATGGCTACACCTTC.

This clone was seen only once. The genes are TRBV6-5 and TRBJ1-6; 7 bases are shared with TRBD1. Germline loops: CDR1 MNHEY, CDR2 SVGAGI. This CDR3 comprises 14 residues. Germline trimming cut 6 bases from V and 7 bases from J; bases unmatched to any gene: 6. CDR3 sequence: CASRIPGQNSPLHF. The CDR3 DNA follows: TGTGCCAGCAGAATTCCGGGACAGAATTCACCCCTCCACTTT.

The chain carries TRBV6-5 and TRBJ1-4; perhaps TRBD1 as D (6 bases). The germline V gene has CDR1 MNHEY and CDR2 SVGAGI. With 2 bases removed from V and 8 bases from J, the gap between germline ends came to 12 bases. There are 14 residues in the CDR3. This CDR3 reads CASSYGQKVEKLFF. Here the CDR3 DNA reads TGTGCCAGCAGTTACGGACAGAAAGTGGAAAAACTGTTTTTT.

A single count supports this clone. The V and J genes are TRBV13 and TRBJ1-5; D is uncertain. Trimming removed 3 bases at V and 1 base at J, with 7 bases between. This CDR3 region has 14 residues. Germline V gene data show CDR1 as PRHDT and CDR2 as FYEKMQ (reference sequence). The CDR3 region is CASSLARSNQPQHF. The CDR3 nucleotides read TGTGCCAGCAGCTTGGCCCGAAGCAATCAGCCCCAGCATTTT. The whole variable domain, remainder taken from reference TRBV13 and TRBJ1-5, is AAGVIQSPRHLIKEKRETATLKCYPIPRHDTVYWYQQGPGQDPQFLISFYEKMQSDKGSIPDRFSAQQFSDYHSELNMSSLELGDSALYFCASSLARSNQPQHFGDGTRLSIL.

The rearrangement links TRBV10-3 to TRBJ1-2; 10 bases are a match to TRBD1. With 6 bases clipped from V and 7 bases from J, the junction kept 5 bases outside the gene matches. The V gene's germline CDR1 is ENHRY and CDR2 SYGVKD. The length of the CDR3 is 13 residues. Here the CDR3 DNA reads TGTGCCATCAGGACAGGGGGCACTGGTGGCTACACCTTC. This translates into CAIRTGGTGGYTF.

The chain's CDR3 is CASSGQHRGLSSYEQYF. CDR3 DNA: TGTGCCAGCAGTGGCCAACACAGGGGCCTCAGCTCCTACGAGCAGTACTTC. The V gene is TRBV6-1, the J gene TRBJ2-7, with 7 bases aligning to TRBD1. Germline V gene sequence: CDR1 MNHNS, CDR2 SASEGT. J was trimmed by 0 bases and V by 4 bases; bases with no gene match: 12. This CDR3 contains 17 residues.

The rearrangement links TRBV20-1 to TRBJ2-4; 9 bases agree with TRBD2. Germline V gene sequence: CDR1 DFQATT, CDR2 SNEGSKA (reference sequence). J gave up 1 base and V 4 bases, and 5 bases lay outside the gene matches. The CDR3 extends over 15 amino acids. The CDR3 DNA is TGCAGTGCTATTGAGGCGGGAGGGGCCAAAAACATTCAGTACTTC. Translated, it gives CSAIEAGGAKNIQYF.

This CDR3 is CASRGVQGYTF. The CDR3 nucleotides read TGTGCCAGCAGAGGAGTTCAAGGCTACACCTTC. The chain has TRBV5-4 and TRBJ1-2; no clear D. This CDR3 contains 11 residues. The germline gives CDR1 SGHNT, CDR2 YYREEE (reference sequence). Trimming stripped 5 bases from V and 8 bases from J, with 10 bases between.

This clone was seen just once. Here the CDR3 DNA reads TGTGCCAGCAGTCCCGTAACCGGGGAGCTGTTTTTT. Protein sequence: CASSPVTGELFF. V gene TRBV12-3 or TRBV12-4 combines with J gene TRBJ2-2; the D is unclear. Trimming took off 5 bases at V and 5 bases at J, with 6 bases between the two ends. This CDR3 contains 12 residues.

This chain connects TRBV7-9 to TRBJ2-5; 10 positions agree with TRBD2. This CDR3 is 15 amino acids long. Germline lookup yields CDR1 SEHNR and CDR2 FQNEAQ (reference sequence). J lost 4 bases, V lost 1 base, and 3 bases had no gene match. The CDR3 is CASSLVASGGETQYF. DNA of the CDR3: TGTGCCAGCAGCTTAGTGGCTAGCGGGGGAGAGACCCAGTACTTC. The full variable domain, its missing parts supplied by reference TRBV7-9 and TRBJ2-5, is DTGVSQNPRHKITKRGQNVTFRCDPISEHNRLYWYRQTLGQGPEFLTYFQNEAQLEKSRLLSDRFSAERPKGSFSTLEIQRTEQGDSAMYLCASSLVASGGETQYFGPGTRLLVL.

The chain links TRBV6-5 to TRBJ1-5, with D unclear. This CDR3 is built from 15 residues. Germline V gene sequence: CDR1 MNHEY, CDR2 SVGAGI. V was clipped by 2 bases and J by 0 bases, with 8 bases between them. CDR3 DNA sequence: TGTGCCAGCAGTTACACAGAGGGTAGCAATCAGCCCCAGCATTTT. Translated, it gives CASSYTEGSNQPQHF.

As to this clone: Additional DNA sequences in this sample encode the identical CDR3. The genes are TRBV6-4 and TRBJ1-1, with D perhaps TRBD1 (5 bases). CDR1 MRHNA and CDR2 SNTAGT come from the germline V gene. Trimming cost V 0 bases and J 4 bases, with 9 bases left between them. The CDR3 is 14 amino acids. The CDR3 spells CASSDSIGGTEAFF. As DNA, the CDR3 is TGTGCCAGCAGTGACTCAATCGGGGGCACTGAAGCTTTCTTT.

The chain carries TRBV7-6 and TRBJ1-2; no clear D. Trimming left V 4 bases short and J 7 bases short, with 7 bases between. The germline V gene encodes CDR1 SGHVS and CDR2 FNYEAQ. The CDR3 is 11 amino acids. Here the CDR3 reads CASSSGVGYTF. In DNA, the CDR3 is TGTGCCAGCAGCTCGGGAGTTGGCTACACCTTC.